This T cell receptor (beta chain) was documented in a study of vaccination and CD4 T cells after COVID-19. Scientists ran DNA taken from cultured CD4+ T cells through the Oncomine TCR Beta short-read assay for sequencing. TCRdb used MiXCR to reprocess the PCR reads, holding one entry per CDR3 protein. This table holds 25,000 or so distinct CDR3 sequences, 58% found once. About this clonotype: Its antigen is currently unknown.

Treatment indicated: approximately 9-day PBMC culture with coronavirus spike peptide pools or control peptides (ViraFEST assay). Germline CDR1 and CDR2: MNHNS and SASEGT. V was pared by 6 bases and J by 1 base, with 12 bases between. The CDR3 totals 14 residues. The sequencing sample was made of CD4+ T cells from blood, cultured in vitro. This TCR was sampled from a human donor who had recovered from COVID-19. The chain combines TRBV6-1 with TRBJ1-1; perhaps TRBD1 as D (5 bases). The CDR3 region is CASRGTRENTEAFF. CDR3 sequence (DNA): TGTGCCAGCAGAGGGACTCGGGAGAACACTGAAGCTTTCTTT.